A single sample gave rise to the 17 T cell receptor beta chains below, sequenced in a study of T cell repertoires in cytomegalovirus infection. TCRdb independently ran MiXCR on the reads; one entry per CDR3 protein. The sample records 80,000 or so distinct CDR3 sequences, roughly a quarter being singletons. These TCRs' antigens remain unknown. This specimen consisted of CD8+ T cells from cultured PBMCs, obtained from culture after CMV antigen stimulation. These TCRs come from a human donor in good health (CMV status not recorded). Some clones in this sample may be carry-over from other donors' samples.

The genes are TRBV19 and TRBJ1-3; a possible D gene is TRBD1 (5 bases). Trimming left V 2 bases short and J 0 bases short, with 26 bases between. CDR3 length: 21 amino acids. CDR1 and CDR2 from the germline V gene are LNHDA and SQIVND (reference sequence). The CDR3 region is CASSILTGPGIVSLSGNTIYF. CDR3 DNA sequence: TGTGCCAGTAGTATACTGACGGGACCAGGAATAGTATCACTCTCTGGAAACACCATATATTTT.

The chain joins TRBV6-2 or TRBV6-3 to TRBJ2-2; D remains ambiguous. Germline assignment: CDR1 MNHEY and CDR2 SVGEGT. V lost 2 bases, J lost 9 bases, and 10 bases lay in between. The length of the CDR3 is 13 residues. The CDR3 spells CASSYLAFRELFF. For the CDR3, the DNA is TGTGCCAGCAGTTACCTGGCCTTCCGGGAGCTGTTTTTT.

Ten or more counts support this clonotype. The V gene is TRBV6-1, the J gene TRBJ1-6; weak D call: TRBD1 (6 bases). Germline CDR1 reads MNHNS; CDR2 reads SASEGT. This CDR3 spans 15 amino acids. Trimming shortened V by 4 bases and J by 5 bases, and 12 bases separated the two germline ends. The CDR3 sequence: CASSGAWTDNSPLHF. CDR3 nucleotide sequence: TGTGCCAGCAGTGGGGCTTGGACAGATAATTCACCCCTCCACTTT.

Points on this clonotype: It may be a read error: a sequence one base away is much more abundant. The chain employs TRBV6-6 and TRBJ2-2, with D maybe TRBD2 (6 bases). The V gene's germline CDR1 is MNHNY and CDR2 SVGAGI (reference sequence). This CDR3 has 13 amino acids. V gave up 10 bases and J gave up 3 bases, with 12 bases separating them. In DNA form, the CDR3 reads TGTGCCAACAACACGGGGGACACCGGGGAGCTGTTTTTT. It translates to CANNTGDTGELFF.

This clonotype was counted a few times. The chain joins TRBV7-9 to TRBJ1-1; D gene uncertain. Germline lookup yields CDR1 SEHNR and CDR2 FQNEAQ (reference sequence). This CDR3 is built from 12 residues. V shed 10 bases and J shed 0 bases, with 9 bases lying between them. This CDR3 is CATRSVNTEAFF. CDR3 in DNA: TGTGCCACCCGGTCAGTGAACACTGAAGCTTTCTTT. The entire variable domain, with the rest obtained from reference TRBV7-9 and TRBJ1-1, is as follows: DTGVSQNPRHKITKRGQNVTFRCDPISEHNRLYWYRQTLGQGPEFLTYFQNEAQLEKSRLLSDRFSAERPKGSFSTLEIQRTEQGDSAMYLCATRSVNTEAFFGQGTRLTVV.

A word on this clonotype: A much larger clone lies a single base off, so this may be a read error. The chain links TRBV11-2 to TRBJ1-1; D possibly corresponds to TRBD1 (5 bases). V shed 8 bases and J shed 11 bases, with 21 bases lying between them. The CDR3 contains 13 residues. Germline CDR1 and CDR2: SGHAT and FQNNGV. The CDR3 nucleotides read TGTGCCAGCGTCCAGTTTCCGTTGGGGGGGGCTTTCTTT. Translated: CASVQFPLGGAFF.

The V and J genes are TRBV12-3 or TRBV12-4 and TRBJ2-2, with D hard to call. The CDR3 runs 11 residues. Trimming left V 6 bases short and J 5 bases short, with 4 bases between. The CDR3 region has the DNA TGTGCCAGCAGGACTACCGGGGAGCTGTTTTTT. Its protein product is CASRTTGELFF.

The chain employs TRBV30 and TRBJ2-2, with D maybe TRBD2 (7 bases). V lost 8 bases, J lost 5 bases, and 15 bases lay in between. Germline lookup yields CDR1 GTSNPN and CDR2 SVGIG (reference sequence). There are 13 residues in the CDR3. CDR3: CALRGAGTGELFF. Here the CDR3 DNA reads TGTGCCCTACGGGGGGCGGGGACCGGGGAGCTGTTTTTT.

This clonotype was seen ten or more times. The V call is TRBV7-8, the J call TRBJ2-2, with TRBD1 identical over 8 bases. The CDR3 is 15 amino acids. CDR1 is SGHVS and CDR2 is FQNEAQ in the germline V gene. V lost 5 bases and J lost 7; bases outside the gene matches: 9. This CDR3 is CASSLRQGRVGELFF. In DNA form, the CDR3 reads TGTGCCAGCAGCCTACGACAGGGGCGGGTCGGGGAGCTGTTTTTT.

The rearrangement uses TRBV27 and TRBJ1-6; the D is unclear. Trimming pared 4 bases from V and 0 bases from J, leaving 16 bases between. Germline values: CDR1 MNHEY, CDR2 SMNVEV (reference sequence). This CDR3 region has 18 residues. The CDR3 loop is CASSSGSFSSSYNSPLHF. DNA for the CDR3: TGTGCCAGCAGTTCCGGGTCCTTCTCGAGCTCCTATAATTCACCCCTCCACTTT.

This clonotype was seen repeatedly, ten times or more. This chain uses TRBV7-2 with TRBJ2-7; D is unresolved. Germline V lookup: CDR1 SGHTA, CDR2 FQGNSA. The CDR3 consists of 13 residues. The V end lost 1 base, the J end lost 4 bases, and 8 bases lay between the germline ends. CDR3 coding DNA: TGTGCCAGCAGCTTAGTTGCCGGGTACGAGCAGTACTTC. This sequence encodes CASSLVAGYEQYF.

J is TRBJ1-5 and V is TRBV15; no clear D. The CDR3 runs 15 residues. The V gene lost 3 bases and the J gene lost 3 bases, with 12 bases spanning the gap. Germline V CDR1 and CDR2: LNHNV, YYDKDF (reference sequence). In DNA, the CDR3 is TGTGCCACCAGCAGGACCTCTCCGGCCAATCAGCCCCAGCATTTT. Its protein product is CATSRTSPANQPQHF.

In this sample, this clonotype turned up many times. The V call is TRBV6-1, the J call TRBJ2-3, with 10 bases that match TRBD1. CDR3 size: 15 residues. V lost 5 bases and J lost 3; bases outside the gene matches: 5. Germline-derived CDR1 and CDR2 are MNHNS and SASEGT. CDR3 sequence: CASSTGQGGTDTQYF. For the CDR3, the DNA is TGTGCCAGCAGTACCGGACAGGGGGGGACAGATACGCAGTATTTT.

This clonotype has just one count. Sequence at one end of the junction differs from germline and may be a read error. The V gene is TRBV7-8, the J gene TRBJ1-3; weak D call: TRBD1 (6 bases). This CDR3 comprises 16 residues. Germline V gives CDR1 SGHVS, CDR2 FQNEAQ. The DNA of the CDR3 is TGTGCCAGTAGCTTAGCGTGGGGGGGCCGTCGAAACACCATATATTTT. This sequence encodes CASSLAWGGRRNTIYF.

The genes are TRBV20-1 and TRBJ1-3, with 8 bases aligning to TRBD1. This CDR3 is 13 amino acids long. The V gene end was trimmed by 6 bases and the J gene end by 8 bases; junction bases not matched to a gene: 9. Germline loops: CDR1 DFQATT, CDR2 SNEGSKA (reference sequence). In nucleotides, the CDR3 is TGCAGTGCCTCGGACAGGGTGGATGACACCATATATTTT. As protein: CSASDRVDDTIYF.

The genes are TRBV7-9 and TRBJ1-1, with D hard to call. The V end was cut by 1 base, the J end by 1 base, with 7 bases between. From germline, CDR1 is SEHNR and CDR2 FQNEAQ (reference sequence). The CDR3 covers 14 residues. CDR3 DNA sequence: TGTGCCAGCAGCTTAGTTCTTGGGAACACTGAAGCTTTCTTT. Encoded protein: CASSLVLGNTEAFF.

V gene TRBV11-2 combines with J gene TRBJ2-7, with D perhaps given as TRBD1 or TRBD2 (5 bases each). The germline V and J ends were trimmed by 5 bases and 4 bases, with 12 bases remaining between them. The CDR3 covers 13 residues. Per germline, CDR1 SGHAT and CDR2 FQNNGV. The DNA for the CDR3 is TGTGCCAGCAGCCCGGGGCCCGTGTACGAGCAGTACTTC. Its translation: CASSPGPVYEQYF.